Below, 27 T cell receptor beta chains from the same sample are listed, as sequenced in a study of brain T cells in children with intractable seizures. Here immunoSEQ multiplex PCR was the method, and the copy in TCRdb shows in-frame clones only, minus some. Of about 41,000 clones in the sample, around nine tenths were seen once. Material: peripheral blood, obtained at surgery. These receptors were obtained from a girl aged 2 to 10 with tuberous sclerosis and intractable seizures.

The rearrangement uses TRBV9 and TRBJ2-3; 9 nucleotides agree with TRBD2. CDR1 SGDLS and CDR2 YYNGEE come from the germline V gene. Unmatched junction bases numbered 8, after V lost 0 bases and J lost 3 bases. The CDR3 totals 17 residues. The CDR3 sequence: CASSVAGRGGQTDTQYF. The DNA for the CDR3 is TGTGCCAGCAGCGTAGCCGGGCGGGGGGGCCAAACAGATACGCAGTATTTT.

This chain links TRBV9 with TRBJ1-4; D may be TRBD1 (5 bases). Germline-derived CDR1 and CDR2 are SGDLS and YYNGEE. The V end lost 0 bases, the J end lost 3 bases, and 12 bases lay between the germline ends. The CDR3 totals 16 residues. The CDR3 reads CASSVGFTGANEKLFF. CDR3 nucleotide sequence: TGTGCCAGCAGCGTAGGGTTTACGGGGGCTAATGAAAAACTGTTTTTT.

J is TRBJ2-3 and V is TRBV12-3 or TRBV12-4; D is uncertain. This CDR3 contains 12 residues. Trimming cost V 5 bases and J 7 bases, with 10 bases left between them. In DNA, the CDR3 is TGTGCCAGCAGTCTTCTAGGGAATACGCAGTATTTT. It translates to CASSLLGNTQYF.

The J gene is TRBJ1-1, the V gene TRBV5-4; the D gene is possibly TRBD1 (5 bases). CDR1 and CDR2 (germline): SGHNT, YYREEE (reference sequence). The V end was cut by 0 bases, the J end by 0 bases, with 12 bases between. The CDR3 consists of 16 residues. DNA for the CDR3: TGTGCCAGCAGCTTGGGGGCCCGGGACTTGAACACTGAAGCTTTCTTT. Amino acid sequence: CASSLGARDLNTEAFF.

The rearrangement links TRBV9 to TRBJ1-1; a weak D match, TRBD1 (6 bases). The CDR3 spans 16 residues. Per germline, CDR1 SGDLS and CDR2 YYNGEE. The germline V and J ends were trimmed by 0 bases and 4 bases, with 16 bases remaining between them. The CDR3 loop reads CASSVVRGASSTEAFF. The CDR3 nucleotides read TGTGCCAGCAGCGTAGTCAGGGGCGCGAGTAGCACTGAAGCTTTCTTT.

A few counts support this clone. The chain combines TRBV7-9 with TRBJ1-2; D unresolved. This CDR3 has 12 residues. From germline, CDR1 is SEHNR and CDR2 FQNEAQ (reference sequence). V lost 7 bases and J 8 bases, leaving 14 bases between the germline ends. Written as DNA, the CDR3 is TGTGCCAGCACCCGGCTGGATAGCGGCTACACCTTC. It translates to CASTRLDSGYTF.

This clone occurred once. V usage is TRBV6-5 and J usage is TRBJ1-1; unclear D gene. V lost 0 bases and J lost 1, with 12 bases in between. The CDR3 runs to 16 residues. CDR1 and CDR2 (germline): MNHEY, SVGAGI. The CDR3 region is CASSYSHVWANTEAFF. The DNA for the CDR3 is TGTGCCAGCAGTTACTCCCATGTTTGGGCGAACACTGAAGCTTTCTTT.

The V and J genes are TRBV7-9 and TRBJ1-3, with D unresolved. Germline V lookup: CDR1 SEHNR, CDR2 FQNEAQ (reference sequence). This CDR3 has 15 residues. V lost 5 bases and J 8 bases, leaving 19 bases between the germline ends. CDR3 nucleotides: TGTGCCAGCAGCCCCCACTGGGGAGGTGGGGACACCATATATTTT. Amino acids: CASSPHWGGGDTIYF.

The chain uses TRBV19 and TRBJ1-5, with D tentatively TRBD1 (5 bases). This CDR3 is built from 12 residues. CDR1 and CDR2 (germline): LNHDA, SQIVND (reference sequence). V was cut by 6 bases and J by 2 bases, with 5 bases left in between. The CDR3 region has the DNA TGTGCCAGTAGACAGGGCAATCAGCCCCAGCATTTT. This gives the protein CASRQGNQPQHF.

The chain has TRBV9 and TRBJ2-1; 11 nucleotides align to TRBD2. Trimming at V came to 0 bases and at J to 2 bases, leaving 10 bases not matched to a gene. The germline V gene encodes CDR1 SGDLS and CDR2 YYNGEE. CDR3 length: 19 residues. The CDR3 is CASSVVPRTSGGTYNEQFF. The CDR3 bases are TGTGCCAGCAGCGTAGTTCCGCGAACTAGCGGGGGCACCTACAATGAGCAGTTCTTC.

This sequence joins TRBV4-1 and TRBJ1-1; D is uncertain. V was shortened by 3 bases and J by 1 base, with 9 bases between the two germline ends. The CDR3 length is 14 residues. Germline V gene data show CDR1 as MGHRA and CDR2 as YSYEKL. CDR3 loop: CASSQDGRNTEAFF. CDR3 bases: TGCGCCAGCAGCCAGGACGGTAGGAACACTGAAGCTTTCTTT.

The chain recombines TRBV12-3 or TRBV12-4 with TRBJ1-2; 8 nucleotides agree with TRBD1. The CDR3 sequence is 13 residues long. With V trimmed by 6 bases and J by 6 bases, 6 bases remained unmatched. The CDR3 DNA reads as TGTGCCAGCAGGATAGGACAGGGCCATGGCTACACCTTC. The encoded protein is CASRIGQGHGYTF.

This chain uses TRBV6-6 with TRBJ2-7; tentatively, D is TRBD2 (6 bases). CDR3 length: 13 amino acids. Trimming took off 7 bases at V and 3 bases at J, with 13 bases between the two ends. Looked up from germline, CDR1 is MNHNY and CDR2 is SVGAGI (reference sequence). The CDR3 reads CASNTSPLYEQYF. In DNA, the CDR3 is TGTGCCAGCAATACTAGCCCACTCTACGAGCAGTACTTC.

J is TRBJ1-3 and V is TRBV14; 9 nucleotides agree with TRBD1. V was pared by 3 bases and J by 0 bases, with 9 bases of the junction left unmatched. This CDR3 is 18 amino acids long. The germline gives CDR1 SGHDN, CDR2 FVKESK. CDR3 in amino acids: CASSHRTGASGSGNTIYF. DNA for the CDR3: TGTGCCAGCAGCCATCGGACAGGGGCCTCCGGCTCTGGAAACACCATATATTTT.

The J gene is TRBJ1-1, the V gene TRBV11-2; 7 nucleotides line up with TRBD1. The CDR3 loop spans 14 amino acids. From germline, CDR1 is SGHAT and CDR2 FQNNGV. V trimming: 1 base; J trimming: 4 bases; junction bases outside the gene matches: 3. CDR3 sequence: CASSLVRQGTEAFF. The CDR3 nucleotides are TGTGCCAGCAGCTTAGTACGACAGGGCACTGAAGCTTTCTTT.

In nucleotides, the CDR3 is TGTGCCAGCAGTGAACTGAGGGCTGGTCGCGGCTACACCTTC. Its protein product is CASSELRAGRGYTF. The genes are TRBV6-1 and TRBJ1-2, with no clear D. This CDR3 region has 14 residues. The V end lost 2 bases, the J end lost 8 bases, and 15 bases lay between the germline ends. Per the germline V gene, CDR1 is MNHNS and CDR2 is SASEGT.

The chain has TRBV3-1 (or the pseudogene TRBV3-2) and TRBJ2-3; no reliable D call. This CDR3 region has 16 residues. The germline gives CDR1 LGHDT, CDR2 YNNKEL (reference sequence). Trimming removed 4 bases at V and 4 bases at J, with 18 bases between. The CDR3 loop reads CASSPLDHVGADTQYF. Written as DNA, the CDR3 is TGTGCCAGCAGCCCCCTAGATCACGTCGGCGCAGATACGCAGTATTTT.

This chain joins TRBV23-1 and TRBJ1-6; 9 bases line up with TRBD1. TRBV23-1 falls under the ORF class, with uncertain function. The CDR3 covers 17 residues. J lost 5 bases, V lost 5 bases, and 10 bases had no gene match. The chain's CDR3 is CASSWDRATLNNSPLHF. In DNA form, the CDR3 reads TGCGCCAGCAGTTGGGACAGGGCAACCCTCAATAATTCACCCCTCCACTTT.

This chain links TRBV7-3 with TRBJ1-2; D is ambiguous. The CDR3 spans 14 residues. Trimming shortened V by 8 bases and J by 3 bases, and 16 bases separated the two germline ends. Per the germline V gene, CDR1 is SGHTA and CDR2 is FQGTGA. CDR3 bases: TGTGCCAGCGGCACCCCCGGCGTGGACTATGGCTACACCTTC. Its translation: CASGTPGVDYGYTF. The variable domain in full, with the rest retrieved from reference TRBV7-3 and TRBJ1-2, is GAGVSQTPSNKVTEKGKYVELRCDPISGHTALYWYRQSLGQGPEFLIYFQGTGAADDSGLPNDRFFAVRPEGSVSTLKIQRTERGDSAVYLCASGTPGVDYGYTFGSGTRLTVV.

The V call is TRBV6-1, the J call TRBJ1-2, with TRBD1 as a possible D gene (5 bases). The CDR3 is made up of 14 amino acids. Germline values: CDR1 MNHNS, CDR2 SASEGT. Trimming shortened V by 3 bases and J by 4 bases, and 12 bases separated the two germline ends. The CDR3 reads CASSDPGRSYGYTF. The CDR3 nucleotides are TGTGCCAGCAGTGACCCAGGGAGGAGCTATGGCTACACCTTC.

CDR3 sequence: CASSLPELNTEAFF. The CDR3 bases are TGTGCCAGCAGCTTACCAGAACTGAACACTGAAGCTTTCTTT. The chain links TRBV7-3 to TRBJ1-1, with D hard to call. Germline-derived CDR1 and CDR2 are SGHTA and FQGTGA. The CDR3 has 14 residues. V lost 2 bases to trimming and J lost 0 bases, with 7 bases between them.

This chain uses TRBV7-3 with TRBJ2-2, with 7 positions matching TRBD1. There are 15 residues in the CDR3. Germline V gene data show CDR1 as SGHTA and CDR2 as FQGTGA. Germline trimming cut 4 bases from V and 1 base from J; bases unmatched to any gene: 3. The chain's CDR3 is CASSSNRGNTGELFF. CDR3 sequence (DNA): TGTGCCAGCAGCTCAAACAGGGGGAACACCGGGGAGCTGTTTTTT.

DNA of the CDR3: TGTGCCAGCAGTTATGCCTTGTATGGCTACACCTTC. Translation gives CASSYALYGYTF. V is TRBV6-2 or TRBV6-3 and J is TRBJ1-2; D gene unclear. Germline values: CDR1 MNHEY, CDR2 SVGEGT. This CDR3 has 12 amino acids. The germline V and J ends were trimmed by 3 bases and 5 bases, with 7 bases remaining between them.

The chain recombines TRBV7-2 with TRBJ2-3; D is tentatively TRBD1 or TRBD2 (5 bases each). The ends were cut back, 5 bases at V and 0 bases at J, with 21 bases in the middle. The CDR3 loop spans 18 amino acids. Germline CDR1 reads SGHTA; CDR2 reads FQGNSA. CDR3 DNA sequence: TGTGCCAGCAGCCCCCCCGAGGGGCAGGACGCTAGCACAGATACGCAGTATTTT. Encoded protein: CASSPPEGQDASTDTQYF.

The rearrangement links TRBV30 to TRBJ2-2; D ambiguous. The germline CDR1 and CDR2 sequences are GTSNPN and SVGIG (reference sequence). Trimming stripped 0 bases from V and 1 base from J, with 3 bases between. This CDR3 has 13 amino acids. In nucleotides, the CDR3 is TGTGCCTGGAGTGTACGGAACACCGGGGAGCTGTTTTTT. This codes for CAWSVRNTGELFF.

The V gene is TRBV6-5, the J gene TRBJ2-7, with 9 bases matching TRBD1. The CDR3 sequence is 14 residues long. Trimming removed 6 bases from V and 4 bases from J; junction bases left unmatched: 7. Germline V gives CDR1 MNHEY, CDR2 SVGAGI. CDR3: CASSRTGGYYEQYV. The CDR3 DNA reads TGTGCCAGCAGCCGTACAGGGGGCTATTACGAGCAGTACGTC.

This clone came up a few times. In DNA form, the CDR3 reads TGTGCCAGCAGTGAATTACAGGGGAGTCAGCCCCAGCATTTT. Its protein product is CASSELQGSQPQHF. V usage is TRBV2 and J usage is TRBJ1-5; 7 bases align to TRBD1. Germline trimming cut 2 bases from V and 6 bases from J; bases unmatched to any gene: 4. The CDR3 is made up of 14 amino acids. Per germline, CDR1 SNHLY and CDR2 FYNNEI.